These 7 T cell receptor beta chains originate from one sample sequenced in a study of blood T cell repertoires in COVID-19. Sequencing was performed with immunoSEQ multiplex PCR; in TCRdb, only in-frame clones are kept and a portion is missing. This sample yields about 160,000 clones, of which roughly four fifths are seen a single time; 13% to 15% belongs to the top ten. The sample was peripheral blood. The receptors originated from a human donor with acute or convalescent COVID-19. The donor label of this sample is uncertain.

The J gene is TRBJ1-3, the V gene TRBV10-3, with TRBD1 matching over 7 bases. V lost 6 bases, J lost 0 bases, and 5 bases stayed unmatched. Germline V CDR1 and CDR2: ENHRY, SYGVKD. The length of the CDR3 is 15 residues. The CDR3 protein is CAISGTVNSGNTIYF. CDR3 coding DNA: TGTGCCATCAGCGGGACAGTAAACTCTGGAAACACCATATATTTT.

CDR3 protein: CASSQPGQGPSEKLFF. CDR3 nucleotide sequence: TGTGCCAGCAGCCAACCGGGACAGGGGCCATCTGAAAAACTGTTTTTT. This chain links TRBV14 with TRBJ1-4; the match to TRBD1 covers 10 bases. The germline V gene has CDR1 SGHDN and CDR2 FVKESK. The CDR3 has 16 residues. J was trimmed by 7 bases and V by 2 bases; bases with no gene match: 7.

This sequence joins TRBV6-5 and TRBJ2-3; 9 bases are shared with TRBD2. The CDR3 length is 15 residues. With 2 bases clipped from V and 5 bases from J, the junction kept 5 bases outside the gene matches. CDR1 is MNHEY and CDR2 is SVGAGI in the germline V gene. In nucleotides, the CDR3 is TGTGCCAGCAGTTACAGGGCGGGGGGGAGAGATACGCAGTATTTT. Residues: CASSYRAGGRDTQYF.

This clone was picked up one time. The rearrangement uses TRBV30 and TRBJ1-1; 8 bases fit TRBD1. The CDR3 length is 16 residues. CDR1 and CDR2 from the germline V gene are GTSNPN and SVGIG (reference sequence). The junction had 9 bases not matched to a gene; V was cut back by 0 bases and J by 3 bases. The CDR3 bases are TGTGCCTGGAGTGTACCCTCGACAGGGGAGGACACTGAAGCTTTCTTT. Its protein is CAWSVPSTGEDTEAFF.

V is TRBV6-5 and J is TRBJ1-6; D not certain. V was clipped by 0 bases and J by 6 bases, with 9 bases between them. Germline V gene sequence: CDR1 MNHEY, CDR2 SVGAGI. CDR3 length equals 15 residues. The CDR3 DNA sequence: TGTGCCAGCAGTTACTCGGCTGCTGGTAATTCACCCCTCCACTTT. Translating it yields CASSYSAAGNSPLHF.

This chain uses TRBV9 with TRBJ2-1; TRBD1 might be the D (5 bases). CDR1 is SGDLS and CDR2 is YYNGEE in the germline V gene. This CDR3 has 11 residues. V shed 7 bases and J shed 12 bases, with 14 bases lying between them. CDR3 in amino acids: CASSVGRAQFF. CDR3 in DNA: TGTGCCAGCTCCGTGGGCAGGGCGCAGTTCTTC.

This sequence joins TRBV29-1 and TRBJ2-3; D possibly corresponds to TRBD1 (5 bases). The CDR3 covers 16 residues. CDR1 and CDR2 (germline): SQVTM, ANQGSEA. V was trimmed by 7 bases and J by 0 bases, leaving 20 bases between them. The CDR3 loop reads CSGVKGQGYSTDTQYF. The CDR3 DNA sequence: TGCAGCGGCGTCAAAGGGCAGGGCTACAGCACAGATACGCAGTATTTT.